This T cell receptor beta chain was captured by sequencing in a study of T cells in Graves' hyperthyroidism and ophthalmopathy. Points from the study as a whole: Blood samples included most of the expanded thyroid clonotypes exceeding 0.001.

This clonotype came up many times. Its matching antigen is unknown. RNA transcripts provided the source from which TCR beta CDR3 regions were amplified. The primer set for the first-round RT-PCR of the TCR CDR3 was HTBI. MiXCR, run by TCRdb on the multiplex PCR reads, gives a single entry per CDR3 protein. The sample holds over 300,000 distinct CDR3 sequences; about 14% are singletons and the top ten take 9.5% to 12%. The CDR3 sequence is 15 residues long. Germline CDR1 reads MNHEY; CDR2 reads SMNVEV (reference sequence). V was clipped by 6 bases and J by 0 bases, with 15 bases between them. Over 18 months, lack of ophthalmopathy progression marked Graves' hyperthyroidism as stable. Among the patients, aged 18 to 65, hyperthyroidism was newly diagnosed and had lasted under 2 months. On the basis of clinical symptoms, serum thyroxine and TRAb, thyroid ultrasound and orbital computed tomography, diagnoses were made.

The sequenced sample consisted of blood. This chain links TRBV27 with TRBJ2-7; tentatively, D is TRBD1 or TRBD2 (5 bases each). The clonotype comes from a woman in her fifties or sixties with Graves' hyperthyroidism. The CDR3 sequence: CASRQRRDVSYEQYF. As DNA, the CDR3 is TGTGCCAGCAGACAACGCCGGGACGTCTCCTACGAGCAGTACTTC.